One sample yielded the 11 T cell receptor beta chains listed below, sequenced in a study of early T cells in non-severe SARS-CoV-2 infection (dated by TCRdb to the early 2020s). Receptor libraries were prepared by 5' RACE. The sequencer listed for this sample is NextSeq 500. TCRdb's own reprocessing of the public reads used fastp at Q25 and MiXCR and kept productive beta chains. Each record represents a unique CDR3 protein, reported with the most common genes and DNA among its rows. This sample gives approximately 97,000 distinct CDR3 sequences in total; about 11% of them show up just once. The biggest ten clones account for about 4.5% of the sample. The material sequenced was whole blood, taken at baseline. These receptors all come from an adult who was a healthcare worker with PCR-confirmed SARS-CoV-2 infection or an uninfected control (not recorded which).

Only a few counts were recorded for this clonotype. The genes are TRBV6-1 and TRBJ2-3; D uncertain. Germline V lookup: CDR1 MNHNS, CDR2 SASEGT. The CDR3 is 14 amino acids. The V and J ends lost 10 bases and 4 bases respectively, with 18 bases between them. The CDR3 DNA reads TGTGCCACCGGAGTCCCGACCCTATCAGATACGCAGTATTTT. Residues: CATGVPTLSDTQYF.

In its sample, this clonotype was seen a few times. CDR3: CASSYSGVVDTEAFF. The DNA for the CDR3 is TGTGCCAGCAGTTACAGTGGGGTCGTTGACACTGAAGCTTTCTTT. The genes are TRBV6-5 and TRBJ1-1, with no clear D. CDR3 length: 15 residues. From germline, CDR1 is MNHEY and CDR2 SVGAGI. V lost 2 bases and J lost 3, with 13 bases in between.

This clonotype was picked up many times. CDR3 loop: CASSLNQINNEQFF. The CDR3 DNA is TGTGCCAGCAGCTTAAATCAGATAAACAATGAGCAGTTCTTC. This chain uses TRBV7-2 with TRBJ2-1; D remains ambiguous. This CDR3 is 14 amino acids long. The V gene's germline CDR1 is SGHTA and CDR2 FQGNSA. Trimming pared 2 bases from V and 5 bases from J, leaving 10 bases between.

This clonotype has a count of ten or more. The chain couples TRBV30 to TRBJ2-6; no clear D. The length of the CDR3 is 16 residues. The germline gives CDR1 GTSNPN, CDR2 SVGIG (reference sequence). V shed 8 bases and J shed 0 bases, with 17 bases lying between them. The CDR3 region is CAVTSVPSSGANVLTF. CDR3 sequence (DNA): TGTGCCGTCACCTCGGTCCCGAGCTCTGGGGCCAACGTCCTGACTTTC.

The J gene is TRBJ2-5, the V gene TRBV3-1; 7 nucleotides match TRBD1. The germline V gene has CDR1 LGHDT and CDR2 YNNKEL (reference sequence). The V and J ends lost 0 bases and 5 bases, in that order; junction bases with no gene match: 6. CDR3 length: 15 amino acids. CDR3 nucleotide sequence: TGTGCCAGCAGCCAAGAAGGGGGCGGAACGGAGACCCAGTACTTC. Translation gives CASSQEGGGTETQYF.

This clonotype showed up many times. J is TRBJ2-1 and V is TRBV6-2 or TRBV6-3; a possible D gene is TRBD2 (6 bases). V gave up 7 bases and J gave up 10 bases, with 17 bases separating them. Germline CDR1 MNHEY, CDR2 SVGEGT. This CDR3 contains 13 residues. The DNA for the CDR3 is TGTGCCAGCATGGCCGCGGGATTTTTGGAGCAGTTCTTC. Protein: CASMAAGFLEQFF.

This clonotype was counted between two and nine times. V usage is TRBV2 and J usage is TRBJ2-3; 12 bases align to TRBD2. Looked up from germline, CDR1 is SNHLY and CDR2 is FYNNEI. Trimming removed 6 bases from V and 4 bases from J; junction bases left unmatched: 11. The CDR3 length is 17 residues. CDR3 sequence reads: CASRALAGGPSADTQYF. The CDR3 DNA reads as TGTGCCAGCAGGGCTCTAGCGGGAGGGCCCTCGGCAGATACGCAGTATTTT.

This chain connects TRBV6-1 to TRBJ2-3; 9 nucleotides line up with TRBD1. The CDR3 totals 15 residues. The germline V gene has CDR1 MNHNS and CDR2 SASEGT. The junction had 5 bases not matched to a gene; V was cut back by 7 bases and J by 0 bases. CDR3 nucleotide sequence: TGTGCCAGCAAGGGGACAGGGCTCAGCACAGATACGCAGTATTTT. Protein sequence: CASKGTGLSTDTQYF.

This clonotype was counted many times. The chain recombines TRBV28 with TRBJ2-3; the D gene is possibly TRBD2 (5 bases). The length of the CDR3 is 13 residues. Per germline, CDR1 MDHEN and CDR2 SYDVKM. V lost 7 bases and J 0 bases, leaving 8 bases between the germline ends. The CDR3 nucleotides read TGTGCCAGCAAGTGGACTAGCACAGATACGCAGTATTTT. It is translated as CASKWTSTDTQYF.

This clonotype was found a few times. This chain joins TRBV29-1 and TRBJ1-1, with no clear D. Germline CDR1 and CDR2: SQVTM and ANQGSEA. The CDR3 is 11 residues long. V was cut by 4 bases and J by 0 bases, with 3 bases left in between. The CDR3, as DNA: TGCAGCGTTGCTCTGAACACTGAAGCTTTCTTT. Encoded protein: CSVALNTEAFF.

The V call is TRBV4-2, the J call TRBJ2-7; D possibly corresponds to TRBD2 (6 bases). Trimming took 4 bases from V and 6 from J, leaving 13 bases between them. CDR3 length: 13 residues. CDR1 and CDR2 (germline): LGHNA, YNFKEQ. CDR3 nucleotide sequence: TGTGCCAGCAGCCCGACTAGATCCGCCGAGCAGTACTTC. Translation: CASSPTRSAEQYF.